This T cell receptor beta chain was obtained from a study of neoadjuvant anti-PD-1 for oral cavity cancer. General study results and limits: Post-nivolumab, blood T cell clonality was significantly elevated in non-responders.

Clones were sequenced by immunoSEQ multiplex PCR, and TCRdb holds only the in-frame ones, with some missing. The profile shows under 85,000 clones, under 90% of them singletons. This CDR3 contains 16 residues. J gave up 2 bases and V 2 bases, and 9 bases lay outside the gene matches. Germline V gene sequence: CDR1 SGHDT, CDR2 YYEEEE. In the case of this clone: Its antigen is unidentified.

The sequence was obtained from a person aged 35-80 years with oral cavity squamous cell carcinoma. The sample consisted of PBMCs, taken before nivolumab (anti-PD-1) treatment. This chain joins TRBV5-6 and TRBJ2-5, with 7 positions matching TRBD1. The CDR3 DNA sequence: TGTGCCAGCAGCTTTGGAACACAGGGGCCACAAGAGACCCAGTACTTC. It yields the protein CASSFGTQGPQETQYF. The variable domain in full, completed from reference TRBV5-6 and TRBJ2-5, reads DAGVTQSPTHLIKTRGQQVTLRCSPKSGHDTVSWYQQALGQGPQFIFQYYEEEERQRGNFPDRFSGHQFPNYSSELNVNALLLGDSALYLCASSFGTQGPQETQYFGPGTRLLVL.